The subject of this entry is one T cell receptor beta chain. What it binds is unknown. TCRdb's copy holds only in-frame clones and misses some; the assay was immunoSEQ multiplex PCR. The sample holds approximately 78,000 clones, about 87% seen once. With V trimmed by 3 bases and J by 5 bases, 9 bases remained unmatched. The CDR3 runs to 16 residues. Germline CDR1 SGHNT, CDR2 YENEEA. The record originates from a study of OX40 agonist ivuxolimab in advanced cancers. Study in general: Three patients got partial responses; one had hepatocellular carcinoma and two had cutaneous melanoma. Study-level points and caveats: Clonal expansion in partial responders at 0.1-3.0 mg/kg ranked among the lowest. Within 6 weeks, CD4+ and CD8+ blood T cells expanded clonally at 0.1 to 3.0 mg/kg.

The V and J genes are TRBV11-3 and TRBJ2-5; 10 nucleotides match TRBD1. Sequencing was performed on CD4+ or CD8+ T cells sorted from blood, taken in a trial of the OX40 agonist ivuxolimab. The TCR comes from an adult with an advanced solid tumor such as melanoma, head and neck, liver or kidney cancer. In DNA, the CDR3 is TGTGCCAGCAGCTTTACGTTGGGACAGGGGCATGAGACCCAGTACTTC. Its protein product is CASSFTLGQGHETQYF. Combining the CDR3 with reference TRBV11-3 and TRBJ2-5 gives the whole variable domain EAGVVQSPRYKIIEKKQPVAFWCNPISGHNTLYWYLQNLGQGPELLIRYENEEAVDDSQLPKDRFSAERLKGVDSTLKIQPAELGDSAVYLCASSFTLGQGHETQYFGPGTRLLVL.